One and the same sample provided the 15 T cell receptor beta chains below, sequenced in a study of T cell responses to AZD1222 COVID-19 vaccine. Clones were sequenced by immunoSEQ multiplex PCR, and TCRdb holds only the in-frame ones, with some missing. This table has 150,000 to 180,000 clones, 90% appearing once. The sample was peripheral blood, taken 28 days after the second AZD1222 dose. The origin of the receptors is an adult who received the AZD1222 COVID-19 vaccine.

The chain recombines TRBV18 with TRBJ1-3; maybe TRBD1 (6 bases). The CDR3 length is 15 residues. Per the germline V gene, CDR1 is KGHSH and CDR2 is LQKENI. V was cut by 0 bases and J by 0 bases, with 6 bases left in between. The CDR3 sequence: CASSPPDSSGNTIYF. The CDR3 DNA follows: TGTGCCAGCTCACCACCGGACAGCTCTGGAAACACCATATATTTT.

This chain connects TRBV5-1 to TRBJ2-2, with TRBD1 as a possible D gene (6 bases). This CDR3 spans 13 amino acids. CDR1 is SGHRS, CDR2 YFSETQ, per germline. The V end was cut by 2 bases, the J end by 8 bases, with 10 bases between. In DNA, the CDR3 is TGCGCCAGCAGCTTCCAAGGACAGGGGGAGCTGTTTTTT. Protein product: CASSFQGQGELFF. The full variable domain, its missing parts supplied by reference TRBV5-1 and TRBJ2-2, is KAGVTQTPRYLIKTRGQQVTLSCSPISGHRSVSWYQQTPGQGLQFLFEYFSETQRNKGNFPGRFSGRQFSNSRSEMNVSTLELGDSALYLCASSFQGQGELFFGEGSRLTVL.

The rearrangement uses TRBV11-2 and TRBJ1-2; D is possibly TRBD1 (6 bases). This CDR3 is 16 amino acids long. Germline-derived CDR1 and CDR2 are SGHAT and FQNNGV. Trimming shortened V by 4 bases and J by 8 bases, and 23 bases separated the two germline ends. CDR3 nucleotides: TGTGCCAGCAGCTCGCTTAAAGGGCAGGGGATTCACGGCTACACCTTC. Amino acid sequence: CASSSLKGQGIHGYTF.

The V gene is TRBV18, the J gene TRBJ1-1; D might be TRBD1 (5 bases). Germline CDR1 reads KGHSH; CDR2 reads LQKENI. V shed 5 bases and J shed 8 bases, with 12 bases lying between them. The length of the CDR3 is 12 residues. The CDR3 region is CASSAPGLEAFF. For the CDR3, the DNA is TGTGCCAGCTCAGCGCCGGGACTCGAAGCTTTCTTT.

The chain has TRBV11-2 and TRBJ2-2, with D maybe TRBD1 (5 bases). The CDR3 sequence is 17 residues long. The V end lost 5 bases, the J end lost 7 bases, and 23 bases lay between the germline ends. CDR1 is SGHAT and CDR2 is FQNNGV in the germline V gene. CDR3 in DNA: TGTGCCAGCAGCAACCGCGGCGCAGGGAATCGTGGCGGGGAGCTGTTTTTT. Translation: CASSNRGAGNRGGELFF.

This sequence joins TRBV29-1 and TRBJ1-1, with D unclear. Looked up from germline, CDR1 is SQVTM and CDR2 is ANQGSEA. The CDR3 runs to 13 residues. V was cut by 6 bases and J by 1 base, with 12 bases left in between. This CDR3 reads CSVQIARNTEAFF. CDR3 DNA sequence: TGCAGCGTACAAATCGCTAGGAACACTGAAGCTTTCTTT.

The CDR3 DNA sequence: TGTGCCAGCAGCCCGTCCCGGGTCCAAGGGGTCCATGATGAGCAGTTCTTC. Protein product: CASSPSRVQGVHDEQFF. The gene calls are TRBV3-1 (or the pseudogene TRBV3-2) and TRBJ2-1; D is perhaps TRBD1 (5 bases). CDR1 is LGHDT and CDR2 is YNNKEL in the germline V gene (reference sequence). The V and J ends lost 4 bases and 8 bases respectively, with 24 bases between them. The CDR3 length is 17 residues.

Of note for this clone: Relative to the germline gene, one junction end is altered; a read error may explain this. This chain uses TRBV2 with TRBJ1-3; unclear D gene. This CDR3 has 14 residues. Germline V gene sequence: CDR1 SNHLY, CDR2 FYNNEI. CDR3 in amino acids: CASRDYPSGNTIYF. The CDR3 region has the DNA TGTGCCAGCCGTGACTACCCCTCTGGAAACACCATATATTTT.

The chain links TRBV7-8 to TRBJ1-5; 10 bases align to TRBD1. Trimming at V came to 1 base and at J to 3 bases, leaving 9 bases not matched to a gene. The CDR3 is 18 amino acids. CDR1 is SGHVS, CDR2 FQNEAQ, per germline. The CDR3 loop reads CASSLVIRDRGYNQPQHF. The CDR3 DNA follows: TGTGCCAGCAGCTTAGTTATCCGGGACAGGGGATACAATCAGCCCCAGCATTTT.

The chain is built from TRBV2 and TRBJ1-2; weak D call: TRBD1 (6 bases). Trimming shortened V by 5 bases and J by 1 base, and 11 bases separated the two germline ends. The V gene's germline CDR1 is SNHLY and CDR2 FYNNEI. The CDR3 totals 14 residues. The CDR3: CASSPGQLNYGYTF. The CDR3 DNA is TGTGCCAGCAGTCCGGGACAACTTAACTATGGCTACACCTTC.

With regard to this clone: The junction departs from the called germline gene at one end, perhaps through a read error. The V gene is TRBV14, the J gene TRBJ2-1; D is ambiguous. The CDR3 contains 13 residues. CDR1 and CDR2 from the germline V gene are SGHDN and FVKESK. The CDR3 DNA reads TGTGCCAGCAGCCAAGAGTTGTACACTGAGCAGTTCTTC. Translation gives CASSQELYTEQFF.

The chain recombines TRBV7-2 with TRBJ1-5; D is possibly TRBD1 (6 bases). With 5 bases removed from V and 3 bases from J, the gap between germline ends came to 14 bases. CDR3 length equals 15 residues. Germline lookup yields CDR1 SGHTA and CDR2 FQGNSA. CDR3 residues: CASSTSGGLNQPQHF. DNA of the CDR3: TGTGCCAGCAGCACCTCGGGGGGGCTCAATCAGCCCCAGCATTTT.

The V and J genes are TRBV4-2 and TRBJ2-7; 8 bases align to TRBD2. The junction had 20 bases not matched to a gene; V was cut back by 0 bases and J by 7 bases. This CDR3 is 19 amino acids long. Per germline, CDR1 LGHNA and CDR2 YNFKEQ. CDR3 in amino acids: CASSQDAPESGSPFWEQYF. The CDR3 coding sequence is TGTGCCAGCAGCCAAGATGCCCCGGAAAGCGGGAGTCCCTTTTGGGAGCAGTACTTC.

V usage is TRBV4-2 and J usage is TRBJ2-5, with a weak D call TRBD2 (5 bases). The length of the CDR3 is 15 residues. With 2 bases removed from V and 3 bases from J, the gap between germline ends came to 13 bases. The germline V gene encodes CDR1 LGHNA and CDR2 YNFKEQ. CDR3 protein: CASSQRFRTEETQYF. CDR3 bases: TGTGCCAGCAGCCAACGATTTCGGACTGAAGAGACCCAGTACTTC.

J is TRBJ1-1 and V is TRBV2; weak D call: TRBD1 (6 bases). Per the germline V gene, CDR1 is SNHLY and CDR2 is FYNNEI. The CDR3 runs to 14 residues. The V end lost 4 bases, the J end lost 4 bases, and 13 bases lay between the germline ends. CDR3 nucleotides: TGTGCCAGCAGTGGGGAACAGGGAGGCACTGAAGCTTTCTTT. Residues: CASSGEQGGTEAFF.